This T cell receptor (beta chain) was documented in a study of radiotherapy plus CTLA-4 blockade in lung cancer. Points from the study as a whole: Per reports, early blood T cell clone dynamics, plus interferon-beta, forecast response most strongly.

This clone occurred once. Its antigen is undetermined. Per the germline V gene, CDR1 is MRHNA and CDR2 is SNTAGT. The CDR3 extends over 14 amino acids. V dropped 3 bases and J dropped 3 bases, with 8 bases sitting between them. Using immunoSEQ multiplex PCR, the repertoire was profiled, and TCRdb retains in-frame clones only, with some absent. Of about 49,000 clones listed, approximately 84% are singletons. The clonotype was recovered from a human donor with non-small cell lung cancer whose response to radiotherapy plus ipilimumab could not be evaluated. V gene TRBV6-4 combines with J gene TRBJ2-2; possible D gene TRBD1, 5 bases. Material: peripheral blood, obtained from a patient treated with radiotherapy plus ipilimumab. The CDR3 region has the DNA TGTGCCAGCAGTGAACAGGTTTACACCGGGGAGCTGTTTTTT. This gives the protein CASSEQVYTGELFF.